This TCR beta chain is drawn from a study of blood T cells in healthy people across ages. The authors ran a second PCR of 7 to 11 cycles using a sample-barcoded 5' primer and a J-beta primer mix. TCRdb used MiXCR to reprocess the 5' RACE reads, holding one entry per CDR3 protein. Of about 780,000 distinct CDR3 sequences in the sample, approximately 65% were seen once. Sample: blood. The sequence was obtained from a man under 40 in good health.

DNA of the CDR3: TGTGCCAGCAGTGGTTCGGGACAGGGGTTCTACGAGCAGTACTTC. Translated, it gives CASSGSGQGFYEQYF. The chain links TRBV2 to TRBJ2-5; 10 nucleotides align to TRBD1. TRBJ2-7 explains the end of the DNA better; the J call may be wrong. This CDR3 has 15 amino acids. Germline values: CDR1 SNHLY, CDR2 FYNNEI.